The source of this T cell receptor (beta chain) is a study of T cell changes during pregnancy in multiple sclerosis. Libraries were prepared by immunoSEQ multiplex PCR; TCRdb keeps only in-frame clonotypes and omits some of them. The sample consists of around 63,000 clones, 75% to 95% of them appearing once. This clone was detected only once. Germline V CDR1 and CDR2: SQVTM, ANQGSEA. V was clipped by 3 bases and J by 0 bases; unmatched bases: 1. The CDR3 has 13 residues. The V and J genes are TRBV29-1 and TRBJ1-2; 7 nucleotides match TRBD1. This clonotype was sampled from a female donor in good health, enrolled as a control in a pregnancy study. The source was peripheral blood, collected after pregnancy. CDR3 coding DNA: TGCAGCGTTGAGGGGACAGCTAACTATGGCTACACCTTC. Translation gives CSVEGTANYGYTF.